The clone carrying this T cell receptor beta chain showed up just once. The data stem from a study of blood T cell repertoires in COVID-19. About the research overall: Samples came from the United States, Italy and Spain, spanning acute and convalescent COVID-19.

Seattle-derived patients entered the study during active infection and were followed longitudinally. Assay used: immunoSEQ multiplex PCR; TCRdb lists only in-frame clones, some missing. The sample comprises 87,000 or so clones, about 85% of which are singletons, and around 3.3% rests with the top ten. Trimming cost V 6 bases and J 0 bases, with 10 bases left between them. The CDR3 has 14 amino acids. CDR1 and CDR2 from the germline V gene are SNHLY and FYNNEI. The V gene is TRBV2, the J gene TRBJ2-3, with D perhaps TRBD1 (5 bases). This TCR was recovered from a woman aged 80 or older with COVID-19, enrolled during active disease. Specimen: peripheral blood. The CDR3 bases are TGTGCCAGCAGAAGACAGTATAGCACAGATACGCAGTATTTT. Residues: CASRRQYSTDTQYF.